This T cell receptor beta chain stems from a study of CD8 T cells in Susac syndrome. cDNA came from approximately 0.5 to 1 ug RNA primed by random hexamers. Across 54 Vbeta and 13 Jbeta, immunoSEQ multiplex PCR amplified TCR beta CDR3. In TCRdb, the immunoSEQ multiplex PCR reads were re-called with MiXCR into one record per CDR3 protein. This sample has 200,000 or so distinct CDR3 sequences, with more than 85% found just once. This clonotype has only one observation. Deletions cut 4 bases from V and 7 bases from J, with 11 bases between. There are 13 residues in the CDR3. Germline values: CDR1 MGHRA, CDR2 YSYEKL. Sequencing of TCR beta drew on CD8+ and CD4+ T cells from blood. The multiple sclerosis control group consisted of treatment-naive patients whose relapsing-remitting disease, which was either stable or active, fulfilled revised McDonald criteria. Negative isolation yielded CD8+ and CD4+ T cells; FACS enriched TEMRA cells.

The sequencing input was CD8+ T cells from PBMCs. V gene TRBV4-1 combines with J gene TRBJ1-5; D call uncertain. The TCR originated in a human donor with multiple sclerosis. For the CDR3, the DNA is TGCGCCAGCAGCCGCGGCGGGATCCAGCCCCAGCATTTT. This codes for CASSRGGIQPQHF.